The next 26 T cell receptor beta chains were all read from a single sample in a study of blood T cell repertoires in COVID-19. TCRdb's copy holds only in-frame clones and misses some; the assay was immunoSEQ multiplex PCR. Of 200,000 to 250,000 clones in the sample, roughly 90% were seen once. Specimen: PBMCs or T cells enriched from blood (not recorded which). The source of these receptors is a woman under 40 with acute COVID-19.

The CDR3 nucleotides read TGTGCCAGCAGTTACACGTCAGAAATTAATGAAAAACTGTTTTTT. Amino acids: CASSYTSEINEKLFF. The chain is built from TRBV6-5 and TRBJ1-4; D not certain. The CDR3 is 15 residues long. V lost 2 bases, J lost 4 bases, and 11 bases lay in between. Germline V gene lookup returns CDR1 MNHEY and CDR2 SVGAGI.

V is TRBV19 and J is TRBJ2-3; a weak D match, TRBD2 (5 bases). In germline, CDR1 is LNHDA, CDR2 SQIVND (reference sequence). The CDR3 is 14 residues long. V was cut by 1 base and J by 6 bases, with 11 bases left in between. As DNA, the CDR3 is TGTGCCAGTAGTATAGGTGGGGAGATGGATACGCAGTATTTT. Protein product: CASSIGGEMDTQYF.

With regard to this clone: Other DNA sequences within the sample encode an identical CDR3. The chain is built from TRBV5-1 and TRBJ1-1, with TRBD1 identical over 7 bases. Trimming took 2 bases from V and 2 from J; bases not matched to a gene: 6. This CDR3 has 15 amino acids. Germline CDR1 is SGHRS and CDR2 is YFSETQ. CDR3 amino acids: CASSFSGTDNTEAFF. CDR3 DNA sequence: TGCGCCAGCAGCTTCTCCGGGACAGACAACACTGAAGCTTTCTTT.

This clone was detected only a few times. The rearrangement joins TRBV19 to TRBJ1-2; 9 positions agree with TRBD1. The CDR3 has 14 residues. Per the germline V gene, CDR1 is LNHDA and CDR2 is SQIVND (reference sequence). The ends lost 3 bases at V and 7 bases at J; junction bases unmatched: 6. In DNA, the CDR3 is TGTGCCAGTAGTATTCCCGGGACAGGGAGTGGCTACACCTTC. This gives the protein CASSIPGTGSGYTF. Combining the CDR3 with reference TRBV19 and TRBJ1-2 gives the whole variable domain DGGITQSPKYLFRKEGQNVTLSCEQNLNHDAMYWYRQDPGQGLRLIYYSQIVNDFQKGDIAEGYSVSREKKESFPLTVTSAQKNPTAFYLCASSIPGTGSGYTFGSGTRLTVV.

The gene calls are TRBV15 and TRBJ2-3, with 10 bases matching TRBD2. The germline CDR1 and CDR2 sequences are LNHNV and YYDKDF (reference sequence). V was pared by 5 bases and J by 2 bases, with 7 bases of the junction left unmatched. The CDR3 has 16 residues. In nucleotides, the CDR3 is TGTGCCACCAGCTCTACTAGCGGGGAGTACACAGATACGCAGTATTTT. Translating gives CATSSTSGEYTDTQYF.

The chain joins TRBV4-1 to TRBJ1-2; 10 bases are shared with TRBD1. CDR3 length equals 15 residues. Germline V lookup: CDR1 MGHRA, CDR2 YSYEKL. Germline trimming cut 3 bases from V and 4 bases from J; bases unmatched to any gene: 5. DNA of the CDR3: TGCGCCAGCAGCCAGATGACAGGGGGCGGCTATGGCTACACCTTC. Amino acid sequence: CASSQMTGGGYGYTF.

The chain combines TRBV19 with TRBJ2-5; D remains unclear. V gave up 3 bases and J gave up 1 base, with 9 bases separating them. Germline CDR1 LNHDA, CDR2 SQIVND (reference sequence). This CDR3 is 14 amino acids long. For the CDR3, the DNA is TGTGCCAGTAGTATGGCAGAAGTCCAAGAGACCCAGTACTTC. It encodes CASSMAEVQETQYF.

The rearrangement uses TRBV6-2 or TRBV6-3 and TRBJ2-1; maybe TRBD1 (6 bases). CDR3 size: 14 residues. V was shortened by 0 bases and J by 16 bases, with 19 bases between the two germline ends. Germline lookup yields CDR1 MNHEY and CDR2 SVGEGT. The DNA for the CDR3 is TGTGCCAGCAGTTACTCCGTGGGTTTCAGGGGAGCTTTCTTC. Encoded protein: CASSYSVGFRGAFF.

The rearrangement links TRBV5-1 to TRBJ1-5, with D unclear. The V end lost 4 bases, the J end lost 5 bases, and 10 bases lay between the germline ends. The CDR3 runs to 13 residues. Germline values: CDR1 SGHRS, CDR2 YFSETQ. DNA of the CDR3: TGCGCCAGCAGCCACGGTCCTTATCAGCCCCAGCATTTT. Translation gives CASSHGPYQPQHF.

The rearrangement links TRBV6-2 or TRBV6-3 to TRBJ2-1; 10 bases map to TRBD2. Germline V gene lookup returns CDR1 MNHEY and CDR2 SVGEGT. The V gene end was trimmed by 5 bases and the J gene end by 4 bases; junction bases not matched to a gene: 2. The CDR3 totals 14 residues. The CDR3 DNA follows: TGTGCCAGCAGTGAGCGGGGGGGTTACAATGAGCAGTTCTTC. It is translated as CASSERGGYNEQFF.

The chain joins TRBV10-3 to TRBJ1-2, with a possible D match to TRBD1 (5 bases). Germline V gene sequence: CDR1 ENHRY, CDR2 SYGVKD. The CDR3 spans 17 residues. V lost 0 bases and J lost 7, with 21 bases in between. This chain's CDR3 is CAISESGVAEGDGGYTF. CDR3 sequence (DNA): TGTGCCATCAGTGAGTCAGGTGTCGCAGAAGGGGATGGTGGCTACACCTTC.

The chain links TRBV5-1 to TRBJ1-1; tentatively, D is TRBD1 (5 bases). V lost 5 bases and J 2 bases, leaving 10 bases between the germline ends. Germline CDR1 is SGHRS and CDR2 is YFSETQ. The CDR3 spans 13 residues. In DNA form, the CDR3 reads TGCGCCAGCAGTAAGACAGAAAACACTGAAGCTTTCTTT. Translation: CASSKTENTEAFF. Full variable domain (rest looked up from reference TRBV5-1 and TRBJ1-1): KAGVTQTPRYLIKTRGQQVTLSCSPISGHRSVSWYQQTPGQGLQFLFEYFSETQRNKGNFPGRFSGRQFSNSRSEMNVSTLELGDSALYLCASSKTENTEAFFGQGTRLTVV.

J is TRBJ1-2 and V is TRBV29-1, with D possibly being TRBD1 (5 bases). The CDR3 consists of 13 residues. Germline V lookup: CDR1 SQVTM, CDR2 ANQGSEA. The ends were cut back, 2 bases at V and 4 bases at J, with 11 bases in the middle. CDR3 nucleotide sequence: TGCAGCGTTGAAAGACAGTCCACCTATGGCTACACCTTC. Protein: CSVERQSTYGYTF.

The J gene is TRBJ2-2, the V gene TRBV7-7; a weak D match, TRBD1 (6 bases). CDR1 is SSHAT and CDR2 is FNYEAQ in the germline V gene (reference sequence). CDR3 length equals 12 residues. CDR3 nucleotides: TGTGCTCTGGGGGCGGGCACCGGGGAGCTGTTTTTT. Its protein product is CALGAGTGELFF.

The CDR3 protein is CASSQSGQNNSPLHF. The CDR3 DNA sequence: TGCGCCAGCAGCCAGTCGGGACAAAATAATTCACCCCTCCACTTT. V and J are TRBV4-3 and TRBJ1-6; possible D gene TRBD1, 6 bases. This CDR3 spans 15 amino acids. V was shortened by 3 bases and J by 5 bases, with 11 bases between the two germline ends. Germline lookup yields CDR1 LGHNA and CDR2 YSLEER.

The V call is TRBV3-1 (or the pseudogene TRBV3-2), the J call TRBJ2-7, with 9 bases fitting TRBD2. CDR1 and CDR2 (germline): LGHDT, YNNKEL (reference sequence). The CDR3 sequence is 15 residues long. The V and J ends lost 1 base and 0 bases, in that order; junction bases with no gene match: 1. DNA of the CDR3: TGTGCCAGCAGCCAAGGACTAGCGGTCTCCTACGAGCAGTACTTC. Its protein is CASSQGLAVSYEQYF.

This chain links TRBV19 with TRBJ1-3; 7 nucleotides line up with TRBD1. With V trimmed by 5 bases and J by 0 bases, 4 bases remained unmatched. Per the germline V gene, CDR1 is LNHDA and CDR2 is SQIVND (reference sequence). The CDR3 covers 15 residues. CDR3 DNA sequence: TGTGCCAGTAGTCCGGGGACAGTCTCTGGAAACACCATATATTTT. It translates to CASSPGTVSGNTIYF.

V gene TRBV5-8 combines with J gene TRBJ2-7, with D possibly TRBD1 on 5 matching bases. This CDR3 comprises 13 residues. V was trimmed by 2 bases and J by 3 bases, leaving 9 bases between them. Germline CDR1 and CDR2: SGHTS and YDEGEE. CDR3 in amino acids: CASSFGQLYEQYF. CDR3 nucleotide sequence: TGTGCCAGCAGCTTTGGACAACTCTACGAGCAGTACTTC.

The chain uses TRBV7-9 and TRBJ1-1; possibly TRBD1 for D (5 bases). Germline lookup yields CDR1 SEHNR and CDR2 FQNEAQ (reference sequence). This CDR3 has 11 amino acids. V lost 5 bases, J lost 6 bases, and 7 bases lay in between. Written as DNA, the CDR3 is TGTGCCAGCAGCGAGACAGCTGAAGCTTTCTTT. Its protein is CASSETAEAFF.

This chain joins TRBV3-1 (or the pseudogene TRBV3-2) and TRBJ1-5, with D possibly matching TRBD1 (5 bases). Trimming stripped 1 base from V and 10 bases from J, with 23 bases between. CDR3 length equals 17 residues. Per germline, CDR1 LGHDT and CDR2 YNNKEL (reference sequence). The CDR3 sequence: CASSQGGGGSSRFPQHF. The CDR3, as DNA: TGTGCCAGCAGCCAAGGGGGGGGAGGGTCCTCCCGCTTTCCCCAGCATTTT.

The chain has TRBV6-6 and TRBJ2-5; D is unresolved. The CDR3 runs to 11 residues. Looked up from germline, CDR1 is MNHNY and CDR2 is SVGAGI (reference sequence). The V and J ends lost 6 bases and 5 bases respectively, with 7 bases between them. DNA for the CDR3: TGTGCCAGCAGCCCCGAGGAGACCCAGTACTTC. Encoded protein: CASSPEETQYF.

The chain is built from TRBV18 and TRBJ2-7; D perhaps matches TRBD1 (6 bases). V was clipped by 3 bases and J by 4 bases, with 19 bases between them. CDR1 KGHSH and CDR2 LQKENI come from the germline V gene. This CDR3 spans 16 amino acids. The DNA for the CDR3 is TGTGCCAGCTCACCGATTAGACAGGTCGGTTTTTACGAGCAGTACTTC. Encoded protein: CASSPIRQVGFYEQYF.

V and J are TRBV9 and TRBJ2-2, with a tentative D call TRBD2 (6 bases). Trimming left V 0 bases short and J 0 bases short, with 12 bases between. CDR3 length: 17 amino acids. The V gene's germline CDR1 is SGDLS and CDR2 YYNGEE. The CDR3 DNA reads TGTGCCAGCAGCGTAGGGGGAGGTATCCCGAACACCGGGGAGCTGTTTTTT. It specifies CASSVGGGIPNTGELFF.

This clone has just one count. The chain is built from TRBV12-3 or TRBV12-4 and TRBJ1-1; 7 bases are shared with TRBD1. The junction had 8 bases not matched to a gene; V was cut back by 7 bases and J by 6 bases. This CDR3 comprises 13 residues. Here the CDR3 DNA reads TGTGCCAGCATGGAGGGGGCTACACCTGAAGCTTTCTTT. Protein product: CASMEGATPEAFF.

The rearrangement links TRBV7-6 to TRBJ1-1; tentatively, D is TRBD1 (6 bases). The CDR3 sequence is 16 residues long. V lost 5 bases to trimming and J lost 2 bases, with 18 bases between them. Germline-derived CDR1 and CDR2 are SGHVS and FNYEAQ. In DNA form, the CDR3 reads TGTGCCAGCAGCCGATTTGGTATGGACAGAAACACTGAAGCTTTCTTT. This gives the protein CASSRFGMDRNTEAFF. Using reference TRBV7-6 and TRBJ1-1 for the parts outside the CDR3, the full variable domain is GAGVSQSPRYKVTKRGQDVALRCDPISGHVSLYWYRQALGQGPEFLTYFNYEAQQDKSGLPNDRFSAERPEGSISTLTIQRTEQRDSAMYRCASSRFGMDRNTEAFFGQGTRLTVV.

This chain's CDR3 is CASSLGTGVSQPQHF. In DNA, the CDR3 is TGTGCCAGCAGCCTTGGGACAGGGGTAAGTCAGCCCCAGCATTTT. This rearrangement joins TRBV3-1 (or the pseudogene TRBV3-2) to TRBJ1-5, with TRBD1 identical over 10 bases. The CDR3 length is 15 residues. The germline gives CDR1 LGHDT, CDR2 YNNKEL (reference sequence). With 4 bases clipped from V and 6 bases from J, the junction kept 6 bases outside the gene matches.